The present T cell receptor beta chain was sequenced within a study of vaccination and CD4 T cells after COVID-19. Study results and caveats: 304 of 307 vaccine-specific clones from convalescent patients were spike mono-reactive.

Cultured CD4+ T cells had their DNA profiled by the Oncomine TCR Beta short-read assay. TCRdb called the PCR reads again in MiXCR, with one record for every CDR3 protein. The profile covers about 21,000 distinct CDR3 sequences, with around 50% appearing a single time and about 5.4% taken by the ten largest. The CDR3 consists of 15 residues. With 0 bases removed from V and 6 bases from J, the gap between germline ends came to 12 bases. Germline V gene data show CDR1 as SGHRS and CDR2 as YFSETQ. Remarks on this clonotype: Antigen unknown.

Treatment of the sample: roughly ten-day PBMC culture with coronavirus spike peptide pools or control peptides (ViraFEST assay). The receptor was derived from a human donor who had recovered from COVID-19. The chain employs TRBV5-1 and TRBJ2-2, with D tentatively TRBD2 (5 bases). Input material: CD4+ T cells from blood, cultured in vitro. This CDR3 is CASSLAGESPGELFF. The CDR3 DNA is TGCGCCAGCAGCTTGGCCGGGGAGTCGCCCGGGGAGCTGTTTTTT. Complete variable domain (other parts from reference TRBV5-1 and TRBJ2-2): KAGVTQTPRYLIKTRGQQVTLSCSPISGHRSVSWYQQTPGQGLQFLFEYFSETQRNKGNFPGRFSGRQFSNSRSEMNVSTLELGDSALYLCASSLAGESPGELFFGEGSRLTVL.